This T cell receptor (beta chain) is drawn from a study of T cells after yellow fever vaccination. Overall study results and limits: The appearance of a small share of clonotypes in both CD4 and CD8 compartments was observed. Booster sampling recovered most clones from primary vaccination (less than 97% CD4, approximately 88% CD8). Contamination by abundant bulk-population clonotypes could be present in FACS-sorted repertoires.

It was through 5'RACE template switching that TCR cDNA was made, with a universal primer site and UMIs added. TCRdb called the 5' RACE reads again in MiXCR, with one record for every CDR3 protein. The sample has about 260,000 distinct CDR3 sequences, 10% to 15% seen once. This clonotype was seen only a few times. Antigen: not known. The CDR3 totals 14 residues. Germline V lookup: CDR1 DFQATT, CDR2 SNEGSKA (reference sequence). Trimming shortened V by 2 bases and J by 6 bases, and 17 bases separated the two germline ends. The sequence came from a man aged 25-45 years who received the YFV17D yellow fever vaccine. The V and J genes are TRBV20-1 and TRBJ2-7; D call uncertain. The sample here was CD4+ T cells sorted from PBMCs, taken 45 days after the yellow fever booster vaccination. DNA of the CDR3: TGCAGTGCTAGACCGGGCCCCGGTTCCCGCGAGCAGTACTTC. Amino acids: CSARPGPGSREQYF.